One TCR beta chain is described in this entry. The sample belongs to a study of T cell changes during pregnancy in multiple sclerosis. CDR3 length: 14 residues. Deletions cut 2 bases from V and 0 bases from J, with 8 bases between. Germline CDR1 and CDR2: SEHNR and FQNEAQ (reference sequence). Sequencing was performed with immunoSEQ multiplex PCR; in TCRdb, only in-frame clones are kept and a portion is missing. The sample consists of 35,000 to 40,000 clones, around nine tenths of them appearing once. J is TRBJ2-7 and V is TRBV7-9; weak D call: TRBD2 (5 bases). The input for sequencing was CD4+ T cells from peripheral blood mononuclear cells, taken in the third trimester of pregnancy. The clonotype comes from a female donor in good health, enrolled as a control in a pregnancy study. CDR3 DNA sequence: TGTGCCAGCAGCTTACAAGCGGACTCCTACGAGCAGTACTTC. Translating it yields CASSLQADSYEQYF. The entire variable domain, with the rest obtained from reference TRBV7-9 and TRBJ2-7, is as follows: DTGVSQNPRHKITKRGQNVTFRCDPISEHNRLYWYRQTLGQGPEFLTYFQNEAQLEKSRLLSDRFSAERPKGSFSTLEIQRTEQGDSAMYLCASSLQADSYEQYFGPGTRLTVT.